A single sample gave rise to the 4 T cell receptor beta chains below, sequenced in a study of blood T cell repertoires in COVID-19. The data were produced by immunoSEQ multiplex PCR, yet TCRdb's version contains in-frame clones alone and is incomplete. The sample includes around 300,000 clones, approximately 92% of them seen just once. Sequenced material: PBMCs or T cells enriched from blood (not recorded which). The receptors come from a woman aged 18-29 years who had recovered from COVID-19.

Concerning this clone itself: In the same sample, other DNA sequences code for this CDR3. The chain combines TRBV6-5 with TRBJ1-6; D remains ambiguous. There are 13 residues in the CDR3. V shed 5 bases and J shed 3 bases, with 5 bases lying between them. Looked up from germline, CDR1 is MNHEY and CDR2 is SVGAGI. The CDR3 loop is CASSRGYNSPLHF. As DNA, the CDR3 is TGTGCCAGCAGTCGGGGCTATAATTCACCCCTCCACTTT.

Concerning this clone: Other DNA sequences in the sample encode the same CDR3. The chain is built from TRBV6-1 and TRBJ1-1; D gene unclear. The V gene lost 2 bases and the J gene lost 4 bases, with 11 bases spanning the gap. Per germline, CDR1 MNHNS and CDR2 SASEGT. The CDR3 extends over 14 amino acids. This CDR3 is CASSERGSGTEAFF. The CDR3 coding sequence is TGTGCCAGCAGTGAACGAGGGAGCGGCACTGAAGCTTTCTTT.

The sample holds one count of this clone. The chain uses TRBV9 and TRBJ1-1; possible D gene TRBD1, 5 bases. There are 13 residues in the CDR3. V was trimmed by 4 bases and J by 3 bases, leaving 10 bases between them. Germline CDR1 reads SGDLS; CDR2 reads YYNGEE. The CDR3 DNA is TGTGCCAGCAGCTCCGACAGAGACACTGAAGCTTTCTTT. It is translated as CASSSDRDTEAFF.

V is TRBV4-1 and J is TRBJ1-2; D perhaps matches TRBD1 (6 bases). This CDR3 spans 17 amino acids. Trimming shortened V by 3 bases and J by 2 bases, and 19 bases separated the two germline ends. The germline gives CDR1 MGHRA, CDR2 YSYEKL. CDR3 coding DNA: TGCGCCAGCAGCCACTCTACACATTTTGGACAGAACTATGGCTACACCTTC. Residues: CASSHSTHFGQNYGYTF.